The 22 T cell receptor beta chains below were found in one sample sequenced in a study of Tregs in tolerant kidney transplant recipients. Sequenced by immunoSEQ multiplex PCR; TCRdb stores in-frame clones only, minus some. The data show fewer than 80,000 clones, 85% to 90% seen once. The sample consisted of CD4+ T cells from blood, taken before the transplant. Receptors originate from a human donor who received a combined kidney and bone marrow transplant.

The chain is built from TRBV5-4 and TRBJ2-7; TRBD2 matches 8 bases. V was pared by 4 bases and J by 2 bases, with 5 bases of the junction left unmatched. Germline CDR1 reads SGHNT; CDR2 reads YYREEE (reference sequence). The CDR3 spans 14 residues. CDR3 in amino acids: CASSHSGTTYEQYF. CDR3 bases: TGTGCCAGCAGCCATAGCGGGACCACCTACGAGCAGTACTTC.

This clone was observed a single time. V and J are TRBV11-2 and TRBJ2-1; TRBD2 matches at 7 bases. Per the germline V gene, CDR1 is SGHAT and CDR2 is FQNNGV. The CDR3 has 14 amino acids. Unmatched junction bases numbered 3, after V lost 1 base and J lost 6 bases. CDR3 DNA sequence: TGTGCCAGCAGCTTAGCGGGAGGAGTCAATGAGCAGTTCTTC. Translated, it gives CASSLAGGVNEQFF.

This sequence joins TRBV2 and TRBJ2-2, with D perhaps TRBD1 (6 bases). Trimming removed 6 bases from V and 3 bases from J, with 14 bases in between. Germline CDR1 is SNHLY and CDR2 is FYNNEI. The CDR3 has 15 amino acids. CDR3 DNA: TGTGCCAGCAGGCCACAGGGCGGATACACCGGGGAGCTGTTTTTT. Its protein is CASRPQGGYTGELFF.

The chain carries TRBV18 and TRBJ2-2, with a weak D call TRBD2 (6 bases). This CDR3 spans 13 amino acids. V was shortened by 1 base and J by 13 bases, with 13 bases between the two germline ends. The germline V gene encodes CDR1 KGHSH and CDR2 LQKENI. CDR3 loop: CASSPRVREGLFF. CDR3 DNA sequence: TGTGCCAGCTCACCACGGGTGCGGGAAGGGCTGTTTTTT.

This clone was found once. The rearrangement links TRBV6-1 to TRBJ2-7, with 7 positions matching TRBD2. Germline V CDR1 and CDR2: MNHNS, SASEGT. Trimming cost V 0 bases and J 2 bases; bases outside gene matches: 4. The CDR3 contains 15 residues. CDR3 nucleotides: TGTGCCAGCAGTGAAGCCCTCCGGGGGGCCTACGAGCAGTACTTC. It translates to CASSEALRGAYEQYF.

CDR3 nucleotide sequence: TGTGCCAGCAGCTTGTGGCCCTCCCTCTCCTACGAGCAGTACTTC. Translating gives CASSLWPSLSYEQYF. The chain employs TRBV5-6 and TRBJ2-7; no definite D call. Looked up from germline, CDR1 is SGHDT and CDR2 is YYEEEE. Trimming cost V 1 base and J 0 bases, with 11 bases left between them. The CDR3 length is 15 residues.

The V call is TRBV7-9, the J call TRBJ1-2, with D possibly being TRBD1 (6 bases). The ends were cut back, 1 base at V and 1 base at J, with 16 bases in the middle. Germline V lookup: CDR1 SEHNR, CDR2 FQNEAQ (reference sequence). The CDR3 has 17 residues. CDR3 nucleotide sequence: TGTGCCAGCAGCTTAGGGAGCGGGACAATGGTTAACTATGGCTACACCTTC. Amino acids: CASSLGSGTMVNYGYTF.

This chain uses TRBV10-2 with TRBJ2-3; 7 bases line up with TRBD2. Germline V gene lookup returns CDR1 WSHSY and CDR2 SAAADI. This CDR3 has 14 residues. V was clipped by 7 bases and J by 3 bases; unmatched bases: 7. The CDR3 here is CASTGLRLTDTQYF. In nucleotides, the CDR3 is TGCGCCAGCACGGGACTACGGCTTACAGATACGCAGTATTTT.

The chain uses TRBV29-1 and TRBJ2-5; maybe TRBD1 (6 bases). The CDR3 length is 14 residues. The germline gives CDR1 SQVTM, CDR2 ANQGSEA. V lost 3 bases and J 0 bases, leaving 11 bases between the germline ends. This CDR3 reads CSVDGQGYQETQYF. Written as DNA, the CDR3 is TGCAGCGTTGACGGTCAGGGGTACCAAGAGACCCAGTACTTC.

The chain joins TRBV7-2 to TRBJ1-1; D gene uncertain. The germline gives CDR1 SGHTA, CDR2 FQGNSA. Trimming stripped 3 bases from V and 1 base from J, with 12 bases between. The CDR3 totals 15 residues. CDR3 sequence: CASSFNGQRNTEAFF. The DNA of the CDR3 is TGTGCCAGCAGCTTCAATGGGCAGAGGAACACTGAAGCTTTCTTT.

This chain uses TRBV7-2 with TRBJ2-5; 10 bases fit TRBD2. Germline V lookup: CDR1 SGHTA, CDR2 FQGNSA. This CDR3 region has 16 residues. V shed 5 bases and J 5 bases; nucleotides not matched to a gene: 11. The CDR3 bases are TGTGCCAGCAGCACCAGCGGGAGGGCCCTCAGGGAGACCCAGTACTTC. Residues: CASSTSGRALRETQYF.

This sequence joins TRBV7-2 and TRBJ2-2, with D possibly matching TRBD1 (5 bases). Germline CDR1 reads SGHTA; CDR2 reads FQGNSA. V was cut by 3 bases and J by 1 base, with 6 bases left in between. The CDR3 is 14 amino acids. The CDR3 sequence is CASSFGQNTGELFF. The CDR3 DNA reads TGTGCCAGCAGCTTTGGACAGAACACCGGGGAGCTGTTTTTT.

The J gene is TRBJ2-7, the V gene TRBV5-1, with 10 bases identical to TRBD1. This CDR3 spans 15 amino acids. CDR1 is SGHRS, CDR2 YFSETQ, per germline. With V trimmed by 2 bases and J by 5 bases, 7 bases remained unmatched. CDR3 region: CASSLDGDRGHEQYF. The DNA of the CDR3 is TGCGCCAGCAGCTTAGACGGGGACAGGGGACACGAGCAGTACTTC.

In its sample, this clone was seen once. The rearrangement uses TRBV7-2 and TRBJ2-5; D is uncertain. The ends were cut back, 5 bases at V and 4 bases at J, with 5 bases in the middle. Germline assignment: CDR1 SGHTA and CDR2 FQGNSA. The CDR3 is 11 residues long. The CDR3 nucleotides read TGTGCCAGCAGCCAGGCAGAGACCCAGTACTTC. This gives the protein CASSQAETQYF.

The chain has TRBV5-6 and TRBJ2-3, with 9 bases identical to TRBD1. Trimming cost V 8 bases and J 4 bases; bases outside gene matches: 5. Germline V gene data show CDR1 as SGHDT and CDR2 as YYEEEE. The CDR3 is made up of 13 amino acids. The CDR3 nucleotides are TGTGCCAGGCCACAGGGGGCCCCAGATACGCAGTATTTT. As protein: CARPQGAPDTQYF.

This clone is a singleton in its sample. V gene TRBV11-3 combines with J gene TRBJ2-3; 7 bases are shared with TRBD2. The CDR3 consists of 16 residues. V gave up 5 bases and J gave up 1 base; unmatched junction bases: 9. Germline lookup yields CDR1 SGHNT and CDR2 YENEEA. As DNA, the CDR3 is TGTGCCAGCAGCCTCCACGGGACTAAGGGCACAGATACGCAGTATTTT. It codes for CASSLHGTKGTDTQYF.

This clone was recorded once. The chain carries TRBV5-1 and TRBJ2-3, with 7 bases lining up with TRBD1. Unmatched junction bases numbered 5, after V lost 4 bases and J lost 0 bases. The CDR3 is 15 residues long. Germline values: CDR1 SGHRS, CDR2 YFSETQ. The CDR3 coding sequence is TGCGCCAGCAGCATGACAGGGCTCAGCACAGATACGCAGTATTTT. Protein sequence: CASSMTGLSTDTQYF. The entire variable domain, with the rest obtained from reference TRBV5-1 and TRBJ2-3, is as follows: KAGVTQTPRYLIKTRGQQVTLSCSPISGHRSVSWYQQTPGQGLQFLFEYFSETQRNKGNFPGRFSGRQFSNSRSEMNVSTLELGDSALYLCASSMTGLSTDTQYFGPGTRLTVL.

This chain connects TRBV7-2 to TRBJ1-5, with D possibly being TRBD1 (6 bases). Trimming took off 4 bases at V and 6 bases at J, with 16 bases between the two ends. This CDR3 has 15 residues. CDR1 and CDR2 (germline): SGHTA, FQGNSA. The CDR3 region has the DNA TGTGCCAGCAGCTCTTGGACAGAGGCGGGTCAGCCCCAGCATTTT. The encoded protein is CASSSWTEAGQPQHF.

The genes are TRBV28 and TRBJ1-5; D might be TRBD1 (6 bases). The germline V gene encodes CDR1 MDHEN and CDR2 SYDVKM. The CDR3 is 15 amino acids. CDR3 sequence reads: CAAGGAFGNNQPQHF. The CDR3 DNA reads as TGTGCGGCGGGGGGGGCGTTCGGGAACAATCAGCCCCAGCATTTT.

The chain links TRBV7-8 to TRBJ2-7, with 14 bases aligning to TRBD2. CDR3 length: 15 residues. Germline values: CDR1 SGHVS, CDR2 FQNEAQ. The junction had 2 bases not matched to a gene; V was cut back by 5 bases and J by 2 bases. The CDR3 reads CASSMTSGRAYEQYF. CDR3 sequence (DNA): TGTGCCAGCAGCATGACTAGCGGGAGGGCCTACGAGCAGTACTTC.

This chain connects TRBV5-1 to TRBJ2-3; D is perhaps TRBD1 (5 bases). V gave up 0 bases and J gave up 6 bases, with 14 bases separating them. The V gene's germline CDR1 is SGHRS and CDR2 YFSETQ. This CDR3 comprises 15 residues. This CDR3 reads CASSLDGASRDTQYF. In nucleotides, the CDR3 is TGCGCCAGCAGCTTGGATGGGGCGTCTAGGGATACGCAGTATTTT.

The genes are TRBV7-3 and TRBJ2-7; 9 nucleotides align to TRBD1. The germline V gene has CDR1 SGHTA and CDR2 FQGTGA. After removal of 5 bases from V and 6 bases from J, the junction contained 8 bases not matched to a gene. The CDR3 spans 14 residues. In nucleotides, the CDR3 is TGTGCCAGCAGCCCGGACAGGGGCTCTTCCGAGCAGTACTTC. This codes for CASSPDRGSSEQYF.